Below, 25 T cell receptor beta chains from the same sample are listed, as sequenced in a study of blood T cell repertoires in COVID-19 (dated by TCRdb to between 2020 and 2021). The library was made by the immunoSEQ multiplex PCR assay. As stored in TCRdb, this immuneACCESS dataset retains in-frame rearrangements with V and J assigned. A fraction of the clones does not appear; measured against another copy, unresolved V genes explain less than half of the discrepancy, and the remainder lacks a known reason. Counted in this sample were tens of thousands of clones; roughly 70% of them appeared once. The top ten clonotypes cover around 2.6% of the sample. Source material: peripheral blood. The origin of the receptors is a human donor with acute or convalescent COVID-19. The donor label of this sample is uncertain.

V is TRBV7-2 and J is TRBJ2-3, with 9 bases lining up with TRBD2. In germline, CDR1 is SGHTA, CDR2 FQGNSA. V lost 1 base and J lost 6; bases outside the gene matches: 11. This CDR3 is 17 amino acids long. In nucleotides, the CDR3 is TGTGCCAGCAGCTTAGGCCCGGGAGCGGGGGGACAGGATACGCAGTATTTT. It is translated as CASSLGPGAGGQDTQYF.

This chain connects TRBV4-2 to TRBJ1-5; unclear D gene. Germline-derived CDR1 and CDR2 are LGHNA and YNFKEQ. The CDR3 loop spans 15 amino acids. Trimming took 3 bases from V and 1 from J, leaving 10 bases between them. The chain's CDR3 is CASSQGLGSNQPQHF. The CDR3 coding sequence is TGTGCCAGCAGCCAGGGCTTGGGCAGCAATCAGCCCCAGCATTTT.

This clone was seen only once. This chain links TRBV3-1 (or the pseudogene TRBV3-2) with TRBJ1-1, with 7 bases lining up with TRBD1. This CDR3 has 16 amino acids. J gave up 0 bases and V 4 bases, and 8 bases lay outside the gene matches. The germline gives CDR1 LGHDT, CDR2 YNNKEL (reference sequence). In nucleotides, the CDR3 is TGTGCCAGCAGCCGCACTACAGGGGAAATGAACACTGAAGCTTTCTTT. It yields the protein CASSRTTGEMNTEAFF.

This rearrangement joins TRBV2 to TRBJ2-5; 11 nucleotides align to TRBD2. CDR3 length: 14 residues. The V segment lost 7 bases and the J segment 6 bases; nucleotides outside the gene matches: 7. Germline CDR1 SNHLY, CDR2 FYNNEI. DNA for the CDR3: TGTGCCAGCACCCTTAGCGGGGGGGTGAAGACCCAGTACTTC. Translating it yields CASTLSGGVKTQYF.

This clone was found a few times. V and J are TRBV7-8 and TRBJ2-5; D is uncertain. CDR1 SGHVS and CDR2 FQNEAQ come from the germline V gene. The V end lost 3 bases, the J end lost 4 bases, and 3 bases lay between the germline ends. The CDR3 length is 11 residues. In DNA form, the CDR3 reads TGTGCCAGCAGCTTTAGAGAGACCCAGTACTTC. It yields the protein CASSFRETQYF.

The V gene is TRBV12-3 or TRBV12-4, the J gene TRBJ2-5; D not certain. The CDR3 contains 13 residues. Trimming removed 5 bases at V and 5 bases at J, with 12 bases between. CDR3 region: CASSVDVRETQYF. The CDR3 DNA reads as TGTGCCAGCAGTGTAGACGTGCGGGAGACCCAGTACTTC.

This chain links TRBV11-2 with TRBJ2-2; no firm D call. V dropped 1 base and J dropped 9 bases, with 6 bases sitting between them. The germline gives CDR1 SGHAT, CDR2 FQNNGV. CDR3 length: 12 amino acids. CDR3 protein: CASSLGPRELFF. The CDR3 DNA follows: TGTGCCAGCAGCTTAGGGCCCCGGGAGCTGTTTTTT.

This chain joins TRBV10-3 and TRBJ2-1; D remains ambiguous. Trimming took off 4 bases at V and 7 bases at J, with 17 bases between the two ends. CDR1 ENHRY and CDR2 SYGVKD come from the germline V gene. This CDR3 contains 15 residues. Here the CDR3 reads CAISVDIPPQNEQFF. CDR3 DNA: TGTGCCATCAGTGTCGACATCCCCCCACAGAATGAGCAGTTCTTC.

The sample holds a few counts of this clone. The chain links TRBV7-9 to TRBJ2-7, with 7 bases aligning to TRBD1. Looked up from germline, CDR1 is SEHNR and CDR2 is FQNEAQ (reference sequence). The J segment lost 2 bases and the V segment lost 5 bases, leaving 6 bases of the junction unmatched. This CDR3 region has 14 residues. CDR3 in DNA: TGTGCCAGCAGCCGGGACAGCGAACCCTACGAGCAGTACTTC. Its protein is CASSRDSEPYEQYF.

J is TRBJ2-2 and V is TRBV7-3; D is unclear. V was shortened by 5 bases and J by 8 bases, with 9 bases between the two germline ends. CDR1 and CDR2 from the germline V gene are SGHTA and FQGTGA. CDR3 length equals 12 residues. The CDR3: CASSPNFGELFF. Written as DNA, the CDR3 is TGTGCCAGCAGCCCCAATTTTGGGGAGCTGTTTTTT.

V usage is TRBV5-6 and J usage is TRBJ1-4; 8 bases are a match to TRBD1. The CDR3 is made up of 14 amino acids. V was pared by 2 bases and J by 8 bases, with 5 bases of the junction left unmatched. The V gene's germline CDR1 is SGHDT and CDR2 YYEEEE. In nucleotides, the CDR3 is TGTGCCAGCAGCTTAGCTGGACAGGGCGAAAAACTGTTTTTT. This codes for CASSLAGQGEKLFF.

This clone occurred once. This rearrangement joins TRBV18 to TRBJ2-1, with D tentatively TRBD2 (5 bases). CDR1 KGHSH and CDR2 LQKENI come from the germline V gene. This CDR3 is 13 amino acids long. V gave up 1 base and J gave up 8 bases, with 9 bases separating them. CDR3 DNA sequence: TGTGCCAGCTCACCACGGGTTAGCGATGAGCAGTTCTTC. It is translated as CASSPRVSDEQFF.

The genes are TRBV19 and TRBJ2-1; 9 positions match TRBD2. The V gene's germline CDR1 is LNHDA and CDR2 SQIVND (reference sequence). The J segment lost 6 bases and the V segment lost 3 bases, leaving 12 bases of the junction unmatched. The CDR3 sequence is 17 residues long. For the CDR3, the DNA is TGTGCCAGTAGTATGGAAAAAACTAGCGGGCGGATCAATGAGCAGTTCTTC. Its translation: CASSMEKTSGRINEQFF.

In this sample, this clone turned up a few times. CDR3 in DNA: TGTGCCAGCAGCTTAGGACACTCTAACTATGGCTACACCTTC. Its protein is CASSLGHSNYGYTF. The rearrangement links TRBV5-5 to TRBJ1-2; TRBD1 is a possible D gene (5 bases). V was shortened by 2 bases and J by 0 bases, with 8 bases between the two germline ends. The CDR3 has 14 residues. The germline V gene has CDR1 SGHKS and CDR2 YYEKEE (reference sequence).

The V and J genes are TRBV7-2 and TRBJ2-5, with a weak D call TRBD2 (5 bases). Trimming left V 3 bases short and J 5 bases short, with 16 bases between. This CDR3 has 15 amino acids. Germline assignment: CDR1 SGHTA and CDR2 FQGNSA. In DNA form, the CDR3 reads TGTGCCAGCAGCTTCCAGCCTACTAGTGTGGAGACCCAGTACTTC. The encoded protein is CASSFQPTSVETQYF.

The V call is TRBV6-5, the J call TRBJ1-6; TRBD1 aligns across 7 bases. This CDR3 has 14 amino acids. Germline V lookup: CDR1 MNHEY, CDR2 SVGAGI. After removal of 4 bases from V and 7 bases from J, the junction contained 4 bases not matched to a gene. The CDR3 is CASSLAGQNSPLHF. The CDR3 nucleotides are TGTGCCAGCAGTTTGGCGGGACAGAATTCACCCCTCCACTTT.

The V and J genes are TRBV19 and TRBJ1-1, with D perhaps matching TRBD1 (5 bases). Deletions cut 10 bases from V and 5 bases from J, with 14 bases between. The CDR3 runs 12 residues. The V gene's germline CDR1 is LNHDA and CDR2 SQIVND (reference sequence). The CDR3 region has the DNA TGTGCCACCTGTGGAGGGGTGACTGAAGCTTTCTTT. Translating gives CATCGGVTEAFF. The full variable domain, rest sourced from reference TRBV19 and TRBJ1-1, is DGGITQSPKYLFRKEGQNVTLSCEQNLNHDAMYWYRQDPGQGLRLIYYSQIVNDFQKGDIAEGYSVSREKKESFPLTVTSAQKNPTAFYLCATCGGVTEAFFGQGTRLTVV.

The count of this clone is one. The chain is built from TRBV19 and TRBJ2-3; 8 bases are a match to TRBD1. Per the germline V gene, CDR1 is LNHDA and CDR2 is SQIVND (reference sequence). The length of the CDR3 is 15 residues. After removal of 0 bases from V and 12 bases from J, the junction contained 11 bases not matched to a gene. CDR3 nucleotides: TGTGCCAGTAGTATAGATACTGGACAGGGATCAACCCAGTATTTT. This gives the protein CASSIDTGQGSTQYF.

The chain has TRBV14 and TRBJ1-6, with D possibly being TRBD1 (5 bases). Per the germline V gene, CDR1 is SGHDN and CDR2 is FVKESK. V gave up 0 bases and J gave up 9 bases, with 9 bases separating them. This CDR3 region has 14 residues. CDR3 sequence: CASSQDRASSPLHF. For the CDR3, the DNA is TGTGCCAGCAGCCAAGACAGGGCAAGTTCACCCCTCCACTTT.

As regards this clone: The junction differs from germline at one of its ends, possibly a read error. V gene TRBV14 combines with J gene TRBJ1-1; maybe TRBD1 (5 bases). This CDR3 is built from 14 residues. Per the germline V gene, CDR1 is SGHDN and CDR2 is FVKESK. The CDR3 coding sequence is TGTGCCAGCAGCCATTCAGGGCAGAACGCTGAAGCTTTCTTT. Protein: CASSHSGQNAEAFF.

The rearrangement links TRBV7-6 to TRBJ2-1; TRBD2 matches at 7 bases. Germline trimming cut 4 bases from V and 8 bases from J; bases unmatched to any gene: 11. This CDR3 spans 15 amino acids. CDR1 SGHVS and CDR2 FNYEAQ come from the germline V gene. CDR3 nucleotide sequence: TGTGCCAGCAGCTCCAGCGGGGCAAATGGCGATGAGCAGTTCTTC. Translating gives CASSSSGANGDEQFF. Combining the CDR3 with reference TRBV7-6 and TRBJ2-1 gives the whole variable domain GAGVSQSPRYKVTKRGQDVALRCDPISGHVSLYWYRQALGQGPEFLTYFNYEAQQDKSGLPNDRFSAERPEGSISTLTIQRTEQRDSAMYRCASSSSGANGDEQFFGPGTRLTVL.

This clone was seen a few times. V is TRBV27 and J is TRBJ2-5; D remains unclear. Trimming removed 5 bases at V and 7 bases at J, with 11 bases between. Looked up from germline, CDR1 is MNHEY and CDR2 is SMNVEV (reference sequence). This CDR3 has 12 residues. The CDR3 is CASSQSKRTQYF. The DNA of the CDR3 is TGTGCCAGCAGTCAGTCCAAGCGGACCCAGTACTTC.

This chain connects TRBV14 to TRBJ2-5; TRBD1 matches 9 bases. Germline CDR1 and CDR2: SGHDN and FVKESK. The junction had 4 bases not matched to a gene; V was cut back by 1 base and J by 4 bases. The length of the CDR3 is 15 residues. CDR3 nucleotide sequence: TGTGCCAGCAGCCAAGCGGGACAGGGCCCAGAGACCCAGTACTTC. It yields the protein CASSQAGQGPETQYF.

The chain carries TRBV10-3 and TRBJ1-6, with TRBD1 matching over 9 bases. Germline loops: CDR1 ENHRY, CDR2 SYGVKD. Germline trimming cut 0 bases from V and 10 bases from J; bases unmatched to any gene: 4. This CDR3 has 15 residues. The CDR3 region has the DNA TGTGCCATCAGTGAGTCTGGGACAGGGAGCTCACCCCTCCACTTT. Residues: CAISESGTGSSPLHF.

This clone was observed a handful of times. This chain joins TRBV4-2 and TRBJ2-1, with a possible D match to TRBD2 (5 bases). Trimming took off 3 bases at V and 9 bases at J, with 15 bases between the two ends. Per the germline V gene, CDR1 is LGHNA and CDR2 is YNFKEQ. The CDR3 runs to 14 residues. CDR3: CASSQATEGGEQFF. DNA for the CDR3: TGTGCCAGCAGCCAGGCCACAGAGGGTGGTGAGCAGTTCTTC.